The rows below give T cell receptor beta chains drawn from one sample of a study of human versus mouse CDR3 diversity and MHC coevolution. Profiled with immunoSEQ multiplex PCR; TCRdb holds only in-frame clones, not every one. The sample lists around 59,000 clones; over 90% were seen once. The sequenced sample consisted of naive CD4+ T cells from blood. These receptors all stem from a person between 55 and 70 years old in good health. CDR3s leave out the opening cysteine and the closing phenylalanine or tryptophan. D genes are given only for firm matches.

cdr3_aa d_call v_call
ASMTQGFGNTIY . TRBV5-1
ASSLTSGRVGELF TRBD2 TRBV5-1
AAGRLSYGYT . TRBV30
ASSPWGDTEAF . TRBV5-1
SVGGWKTNTGELF . TRBV29-1
ATLRGRAETQY TRBD1 TRBV2
ASSVTPGHRTSGNLGTDTQY TRBD2 TRBV9
ATRGGGTTDTQY . TRBV6-6
ASSLSSGRYNEQF TRBD2 TRBV5-1
ASSQRENTGELF . TRBV4-1
ASSGRQGALRNEQF TRBD1 TRBV11-3
ASSLALLGETQY . TRBV5-1
ASSLDGGSSYNEQF . TRBV7-2
ASSSVFRGGYEQY . TRBV5-5
ASSTRTGSGYEQY TRBD1 TRBV7-9
ASSLVRQAVTEAF . TRBV5-6
ASSSTGAETQY TRBD1 TRBV27
ASSRTSGYNEQF TRBD2 TRBV18
ASSEAGDQPQH . TRBV10-1
ASSAGTQETQY . TRBV18
ASSLVGQGENTIY TRBD1 TRBV5-1
ASSSPRAGDTQY . TRBV7-9
ASSSSERKSKAF . TRBV5-1